This T cell receptor (beta chain) came from a study of OX40 agonist ivuxolimab in advanced cancers. The repertoire was sequenced with immunoSEQ multiplex PCR; TCRdb's copy has only in-frame clones and lacks some. The profile shows 55,000 to 90,000 clones, 80% to 90% of them singletons. Germline lookup yields CDR1 SGHRS and CDR2 YFSETQ. The CDR3 loop spans 13 amino acids. The V gene lost 4 bases and the J gene lost 4 bases, with 11 bases spanning the gap. This chain connects TRBV5-1 to TRBJ2-5; D possibly corresponds to TRBD1 (5 bases). This sequence was found in an adult with an advanced solid tumor such as melanoma, head and neck, liver or kidney cancer. This sample comprised CD4+ or CD8+ T cells sorted from blood, obtained in a trial of the OX40 agonist ivuxolimab. CDR3 loop: CASSTGHGETQYF. The CDR3 DNA reads as TGCGCCAGCAGCACTGGACATGGAGAGACCCAGTACTTC.